This TCR beta chain was profiled in a study of blood T cells in healthy people across ages (dated by TCRdb to between 2014 and 2016). Study-level background: In model experiments, roughly one uniquely barcoded TCR beta cDNA molecule per two T cells was captured by template switching. The study measured age-related changes in TCR beta repertoire diversity using deep sequencing normalized with unique cDNA molecular identifiers. Donors were grouped into four age groups: young (average approximately 15 years), middle-aged (39), aged (around 60) and long-lived (over 80). To avoid experimental bias, donors of different ages were spread randomly across the sequencing lanes. For two donors (one aged 18 to 29 and one aged 80 or older), the study analyzed two additional independent replicas of 1 million unique cDNA reads from the same blood draw. What the work shows at the level of the full study, not this receptor alone: Because profiling used bulk unsorted PBMCs, naive and antigen-experienced compartments could not be compared conclusively. Observed TCR beta diversity per million T cells fell roughly linearly with age, and a significant reduction was already apparent by age approximately 41. A strong correlation was found between observed TCR beta diversity and the percentage of naive T cells measured by flow cytometry. The CMV infection status of donors was not known, potentially confounding age-related changes in expanded clonotypes. Total diversity estimates from one million sequenced T cells were considered lower bounds and underestimates. Compared with the aged group, the long-lived group had more naive CD4+ T cells, fewer expanded clones and increased TCR diversity, suggesting age selection.

The donors were under 40 Caucasian individuals from Russia, aged 6 to 90 years, who were systemically healthy. Each donor gave ten milliliters of peripheral blood, collected into EDTA-treated Vacutainer tubes. PBMCs were isolated by Ficoll-Paque density-gradient centrifugation, with at least 6 million obtained per sample. Total RNA, at least 6 micrograms per sample, was extracted from PBMCs with Trizol reagent. The percentages of naive CD45RAhigh/CD27high T cells were determined by flow cytometry on a PBMC aliquot from every donor. The library was produced with 5' RACE. The instrument given in TCRdb is Illumina HiSeq 2500. A second PCR of about 7 to 12 cycles was run with a J-beta primer mix and a sample-barcoded 5' primer. A template-switch 5' adaptor carrying 12 random nucleotides introduced a unique molecular identifier onto each TCR beta cDNA molecule. Each sample yielded at least 3 million CDR3-containing paired-end reads. First-strand cDNA synthesis was performed from all RNA using the Mint cDNA synthesis kit, with priming by a TRBC-specific oligonucleotide. Following uracil-DNA glycosylase treatment, a first 18-cycle PCR with universal primers M1SS and BC2_uni_R was performed on all cDNA. The original pipeline was this. For normalization, 1 million high-quality reads were randomly selected from each sample, with every read carrying a distinct molecular identifier. Reads with shared molecular identifiers were discarded instead of being binned into consensus sequences. MiTCR, run with a Q25 quality threshold and the strictest error-elimination algorithm, handled CDR3 identification, clonotype clustering and error correction. A nonparametric unseen species model using Euler transformation provided a lower-bound estimate of total TCR beta diversity. TCRdb passed the public sequencing reads through fastp at Q25 and MiXCR, retaining productive beta sequences. Every CDR3 protein is listed once, alongside the most common genes and DNA of its rows. The V and J calls were determined by TCRdb, not by the authors. Within this sample are roughly 680,000 distinct CDR3 sequences, with 20% to 25% of them counted one time only. The ten largest clones represent approximately 3.6% of the sample.

As to this clonotype: Its antigen target is currently unknown. Nothing much larger sits one base from this clone, and base qualities are not available.

This sequence originates from a man between 70 and 80 years old in good health. The sequencing input was blood.

The CDR3 in this case is CASSSPWTGKNIQYF. The sequenced DNA is TGTGCCAGCAGCTCGCCTTGGACAGGGAAAAACATTCAGTACTTC. The receptor chain draws on TRBV7-9 and TRBJ2-4; TRBD1 matches 8 bases in the middle. V is pruned by 4 bases and J by 4 bases, leaving 6 bases of the junction without a gene match. There are 15 amino acids in the CDR3, from cysteine to phenylalanine inclusive. The only DNA kept is the CDR3, 45 bases in frame from the first base. The germline V gene (reference sequence) gives CDR1 as SEHNR and CDR2 as FQNEAQ.